This T cell receptor beta chain emerged from a study of regulatory T cells in long-lasting Graves disease. The germline gives CDR1 SNHLY, CDR2 FYNNEI. V lost 5 bases and J 0 bases, leaving 11 bases between the germline ends. The CDR3 runs 14 residues. The authors built TCR beta libraries using iRepertoire HTBI primers and Arm-PCR of CDR3 regions. MiXCR was run by TCRdb on the multiplex PCR reads, yielding one entry per CDR3 protein. This table has about 540,000 distinct CDR3 sequences, about 14% appearing once. Specified time point: newly diagnosed GD, antithyroid drugs for less than 3 months. The TCR library used RNA extracted from PBMCs. There are many counts of this clonotype. This sample was also put to use in a study of T cells in Graves' hyperthyroidism and ophthalmopathy.

The material sequenced was peripheral blood mononuclear cells (PBMCs), taken at new diagnosis, from a patient treated with antithyroid drugs. The TCR was taken from a man younger than 45 with Graves disease. V usage is TRBV2 and J usage is TRBJ2-7, with D perhaps matching TRBD1 (6 bases). CDR3 coding DNA: TGTGCCAGCAGTCCGGGACATTACTCCTACGAGCAGTACTTC. The encoded protein is CASSPGHYSYEQYF.